A selection of T cell receptor beta chains follows, all from one sample in a study of control samples from healthy donors and cancer patients. The assay was immunoSEQ multiplex PCR, and TCRdb's table has in-frame clones only and misses some. Among about 73,000 clones listed, about 88% were seen once. The sequenced sample consisted of blood. These receptors all come from a woman in her 50s in good health. CDR3s include the opening cysteine and the closing phenylalanine or tryptophan. Each record gives: J gene, D gene, clone size, V gene, CDR3 DNA, CDR3 protein. A D gene is named only where the DNA matches it firmly. Size values are once, few and many counts, or a class for expanded clones, and some rows have none.

j_gene: TRBJ2-1
d_gene: NA
abundance: NA
v_gene: TRBV4-2
CDR3nt: TGTGCCAGCAGCCAAGTGACGCAGAGGGGCCAGGCATTCTTC
CDR3aa: CASSQVTQRGQAFF

j_gene: TRBJ1-1
d_gene: NA
abundance: NA
v_gene: TRBV11-2
CDR3nt: TGTGCCAGCAGCTTTATCGGCACTGAAGCTTTCTTT
CDR3aa: CASSFIGTEAFF

j_gene: TRBJ2-5
d_gene: NA
abundance: once
v_gene: TRBV9
CDR3nt: TGTGCCAGCAGCGCGCAGGGAGGGGGGACCCAGTACTTC
CDR3aa: CASSAQGGGTQYF

j_gene: TRBJ2-3
d_gene: NA
abundance: NA
v_gene: TRBV6-6
CDR3nt: TGTGCCAGCAGCTACACATCGCATAGCACAGATACGCAGTATTTT
CDR3aa: CASSYTSHSTDTQYF

j_gene: TRBJ1-4
d_gene: NA
abundance: NA
v_gene: TRBV7-9
CDR3nt: TGTGCCAGCACCGTCGTGGGAGTAAATGAAAAACTGTTTTTT
CDR3aa: CASTVVGVNEKLFF

j_gene: TRBJ2-1
d_gene: TRBD2
abundance: NA
v_gene: TRBV4-2
CDR3nt: TGTGCCAGCAGCCTCGGACTAGCGAGGAATGAGCAGTTCTTC
CDR3aa: CASSLGLARNEQFF

j_gene: TRBJ1-4
d_gene: NA
abundance: NA
v_gene: TRBV4-1
CDR3nt: TGCGCCAGCAGCCAAGAACCACAGGGAAGAGGTGAAAAACTGTTTTTT
CDR3aa: CASSQEPQGRGEKLFF

j_gene: TRBJ1-1
d_gene: NA
abundance: NA
v_gene: TRBV3-1/TRBV3-2
CDR3nt: TGTGCCAGCAGCCCCTCTAAGGCTTTCTTT
CDR3aa: CASSPSKAFF

j_gene: TRBJ2-1
d_gene: NA
abundance: NA
v_gene: TRBV5-5
CDR3nt: TGTGCCAGCAGCTTGGACGGAGCCTACAATGAGCAGTTCTTC
CDR3aa: CASSLDGAYNEQFF

j_gene: TRBJ1-1
d_gene: NA
abundance: NA
v_gene: TRBV3-1/TRBV3-2
CDR3nt: TGTGCCAGCAGCCAAGAGATTTATTTCTTT
CDR3aa: CASSQEIYFF

j_gene: TRBJ1-2
d_gene: NA
abundance: NA
v_gene: TRBV6-4
CDR3nt: TGTGCCAGCAGACCGGGACCTTCGAACTATGGCTACACCTTC
CDR3aa: CASRPGPSNYGYTF

j_gene: TRBJ2-1
d_gene: NA
abundance: NA
v_gene: TRBV7-8
CDR3nt: TGTGCCAGCAGCCCCGGTGGAGGGAAATCCTACAATGAGCAGTTCTTC
CDR3aa: CASSPGGGKSYNEQFF

j_gene: TRBJ2-1
d_gene: NA
abundance: NA
v_gene: TRBV9
CDR3nt: TGTGCCAGCAGTCCCGAAGGGGGGAACTCCTACAATGAGCAGTTCTTC
CDR3aa: CASSPEGGNSYNEQFF

j_gene: TRBJ2-1
d_gene: NA
abundance: NA
v_gene: TRBV3-1/TRBV3-2
CDR3nt: TGTGCCAGCAGCTTCTACGGTAATGAGCAGTTCTTC
CDR3aa: CASSFYGNEQFF

j_gene: TRBJ2-1
d_gene: NA
abundance: NA
v_gene: TRBV3-1/TRBV3-2
CDR3nt: TGTGCCAGCAGCCGCGGACGGTCAGAAAGAGAGCAGTTCTTC
CDR3aa: CASSRGRSEREQFF

j_gene: TRBJ2-7
d_gene: TRBD2
abundance: NA
v_gene: TRBV27
CDR3nt: TGTGCCAGCAGTCTGACTAGCGGGAGACTTTACGAGCAGTACTTC
CDR3aa: CASSLTSGRLYEQYF

j_gene: TRBJ1-1
d_gene: TRBD1
abundance: NA
v_gene: TRBV28
CDR3nt: TGTGCCAGCAGTCAGAACATCAGGGGGGACACTGAAGCTTTCTTT
CDR3aa: CASSQNIRGDTEAFF

j_gene: TRBJ2-7
d_gene: TRBD2
abundance: NA
v_gene: TRBV18
CDR3nt: TGTGCCAGCTCACCAATCGCTAGCGGCTCCTACGAGCAGTACTTC
CDR3aa: CASSPIASGSYEQYF

j_gene: TRBJ2-1
d_gene: NA
abundance: NA
v_gene: TRBV19
CDR3nt: TGTGCCAGTAGTATTAAGCTAGGCTATTACAATGAGCAGTTCTTC
CDR3aa: CASSIKLGYYNEQFF

j_gene: TRBJ2-7
d_gene: NA
abundance: NA
v_gene: TRBV3-1/TRBV3-2
CDR3nt: TGTGCCAGCAGCCAAGAGCCTCGACCCTCCTACGAGCAGTACTTC
CDR3aa: CASSQEPRPSYEQYF

j_gene: TRBJ1-1
d_gene: NA
abundance: NA
v_gene: TRBV6-4
CDR3nt: TGTGCCAGCAGTGACTCGAGTAAGGGGACTGAAGCTTTCTTT
CDR3aa: CASSDSSKGTEAFF

j_gene: TRBJ2-7
d_gene: TRBD2
abundance: NA
v_gene: TRBV5-4
CDR3nt: TGTGCCAGCAGCTTGGGGACTAGCGGGACCCTCTACGAGCAGTACTTC
CDR3aa: CASSLGTSGTLYEQYF

j_gene: TRBJ2-5
d_gene: NA
abundance: NA
v_gene: TRBV11-3
CDR3nt: TGTGCCAGCAGCTACGGGCCCCAAGAGACCCAGTACTTC
CDR3aa: CASSYGPQETQYF

j_gene: TRBJ2-1
d_gene: NA
abundance: NA
v_gene: TRBV19
CDR3nt: TGTGCCAGTGGGTCGGGGGATCTACGGAATGAGCAGTTCTTC
CDR3aa: CASGSGDLRNEQFF

j_gene: TRBJ1-2
d_gene: NA
abundance: NA
v_gene: TRBV4-1
CDR3nt: TGCGCCAGCAGCCAACACCTGACAGAGGCTTATGGCTACACCTTC
CDR3aa: CASSQHLTEAYGYTF

j_gene: TRBJ1-4
d_gene: NA
abundance: once
v_gene: TRBV11-2
CDR3nt: TGTGCCAGCACCCTGGTTGCAGGGAGGGAAAAACTGTTTTTT
CDR3aa: CASTLVAGREKLFF

j_gene: TRBJ2-2
d_gene: TRBD2
abundance: NA
v_gene: TRBV3-1/TRBV3-2
CDR3nt: TGTGCCAGCAGCCGGAGACTAGCGGGAGAAGCCGGGGAGCTGTTTTTT
CDR3aa: CASSRRLAGEAGELFF